This T cell receptor beta chain emerged from a study of cytomegalovirus exposure and HLA in healthy donors. Across the whole study: Unique TCRs from HLA-typed donors, roughly 87 million of them, were held in an early data release.

Trimming removed 2 bases at V and 8 bases at J, with 12 bases between. This CDR3 spans 13 amino acids. Per germline, CDR1 ENHRY and CDR2 SYGVKD. In the PCR, 60 Vbeta and 13 Jbeta primers were used. Sequencing was performed with immunoSEQ multiplex PCR; in TCRdb, only in-frame clones are kept and a portion is missing. The sample records around 120,000 clones, 55% to 65% being singletons. Comments on this clone: Its antigen is still unknown.

Donors were nominally healthy when sampled, though unrecorded immune exposures were likely. Findings of the study overall: In an earlier analysis, about 87% or about 30%: the productive usage of most TCR beta V segments.

The genes are TRBV10-3 and TRBJ1-2, with a tentative D call TRBD1 (5 bases). The source material was PBMCs. The receptor was derived from a man aged 30 to 45 in good health and CMV-seropositive. The CDR3 loop is CAISETGRGGYTF. The CDR3 nucleotides are TGTGCCATCAGTGAGACCGGGCGGGGCGGCTACACCTTC.